This T cell receptor (beta chain) derives from a study of blood T cells in healthy people across ages. The CDR3 is 13 amino acids. With 4 bases removed from V and 3 bases from J, the gap between germline ends came to 10 bases. A sample-barcoded 5' primer and a J-beta primer mix were used in a second PCR of about 7 to 12 cycles. TCRdb reprocessed the 5' RACE reads with MiXCR, giving one entry per CDR3 protein. Of 850,000 to 1,000,000 distinct CDR3 sequences in the sample, just over 50% were seen once. The specimen was blood. The TCR was taken from a woman aged 55-69 years in good health. The rearrangement links TRBV12-3 or TRBV12-4 to TRBJ2-7; no firm D call. CDR3 nucleotide sequence: TGTGCCAGCAGTTATCTTCCTCACTACGAGCAGTACTTC. This sequence encodes CASSYLPHYEQYF.